Listed below are T cell receptor beta chains from one sample, sequenced in a study of radiation and T cells in renal cell carcinoma. Repertoires were generated with immunoSEQ multiplex PCR, while TCRdb's copy carries only in-frame clones and drops some. The sample has roughly 170,000 clones; around 90% are singletons. Specimen: blood, collected from a patient whose treatment included radiotherapy and nephrectomy. The receptors shown here come from a woman between 50 and 59 years old with renal cell carcinoma. The CDR3 runs from the conserved cysteine through the conserved F or W. The order of the fields is D gene, clone size, J gene, V gene, CDR3 protein, CDR3 DNA. D genes are given only for firm matches. Not every row has a clone size; where given, it reads once, few, many or a size class.

TRBD2 . TRBJ2-1 TRBV7-6 CATSTGGSSYNEQFF TGTGCCACCTCGACGGGGGGGAGCTCCTACAATGAGCAGTTCTTC
TRBD1 . TRBJ1-2 TRBV6-5 CASSPGQEVYGYTF TGTGCCAGCAGCCCGGGACAGGAAGTTTATGGCTACACCTTC
. few TRBJ1-1 TRBV18 CASSPQEGRTEAFF TGTGCCAGCTCACCACAAGAGGGACGGACTGAAGCTTTCTTT
TRBD2 once TRBJ2-1 TRBV7-9 CASSSGGINEQFF TGTGCCAGCTCTAGCGGGGGAATTAATGAGCAGTTCTTC
. . TRBJ1-2 TRBV29-1 CSVEGGSGYTF TGCAGCGTTGAAGGGGGGAGCGGCTACACCTTC
TRBD1 . TRBJ1-5 TRBV19 CASRTGEHQPQHF TGTGCCAGTAGAACAGGGGAGCATCAGCCCCAGCATTTT
. . TRBJ2-1 TRBV7-2 CASSPRGGSSYNEQFF TGTGCCAGCAGCCCCCGGGGAGGTTCGTCCTACAATGAGCAGTTCTTC
TRBD2 . TRBJ2-1 TRBV2 CASSGGDSRNEQFF TGTGCCAGCTCGGGGGGTGACTCTAGAAATGAGCAGTTCTTC
. . TRBJ1-2 TRBV2 CASSDPRVPYGYTF TGTGCCAGCAGTGACCCTCGGGTCCCATATGGCTACACCTTC
TRBD2 . TRBJ2-5 TRBV7-2 CASSLAQRGGAETQYF TGTGCCAGCAGCTTAGCCCAGCGGGGGGGCGCAGAGACCCAGTACTTC
. . TRBJ2-2 TRBV7-9 CASSLAGVRTGELFF TGTGCCAGCAGCTTAGCGGGTGTAAGGACCGGGGAGCTGTTTTTT
. . TRBJ1-2 TRBV19 CASTRSGELYGYTF TGTGCCAGTACCCGATCGGGGGAGCTATATGGCTACACCTTC
. . TRBJ1-1 TRBV10-3 CAISERGGLNTEAFF TGTGCCATCAGTGAGAGGGGAGGTTTGAACACTGAAGCTTTCTTT
TRBD1 . TRBJ1-5 TRBV19 CASSSNFDRDSFNQPQHF TGTGCCAGTAGTAGTAATTTTGATAGGGACAGCTTCAATCAGCCCCAGCATTTT
TRBD2 . TRBJ2-3 TRBV10-2 CASSAGTSGGTDTQYF TGCGCCAGCAGCGCCGGGACTAGCGGAGGCACAGATACGCAGTATTTT
. . TRBJ2-2 TRBV11-2 CASSLGGGTGELFF TGTGCCAGCAGCTTAGGGGGAGGCACCGGGGAGCTGTTTTTT
. . TRBJ1-5 TRBV6-1 CASLPQGGGNQPQHF TGTGCCTCCCTCCCCCAAGGGGGGGGAAATCAGCCCCAGCATTTT
. . TRBJ2-3 TRBV7-9 CASSPIGVGGVADTQYF TGTGCCAGCAGCCCTATCGGGGTGGGGGGCGTCGCAGATACGCAGTATTTT
. . TRBJ2-3 TRBV9 CASSPRTDTQYF TGTGCCAGCAGCCCCCGTACAGATACGCAGTATTTT
. . TRBJ2-2 TRBV29-1 CSVAKGRGRGGELFF TGCAGCGTTGCTAAGGGCCGCGGTCGGGGTGGGGAGCTGTTTTTT
. . TRBJ1-4 TRBV6-5 CASSYSRSATNEKLFF TGTGCCAGCAGTTACTCGAGGTCCGCAACTAATGAAAAACTGTTTTTT
. . TRBJ2-2 TRBV7-3 CASSLDGRVNTGELFF TGTGCCAGCAGCTTAGATGGCAGGGTGAACACCGGGGAGCTGTTTTTT
. . TRBJ1-1 TRBV7-2 CASSSTATKTEAFF TGTGCCAGCAGCTCTACGGCCACCAAGACTGAAGCTTTCTTT
. . TRBJ2-5 TRBV6-1 CASSESRQPGTQYF TGTGCCAGCAGTGAATCCAGACAGCCCGGGACCCAGTACTTC
TRBD2 . TRBJ2-7 TRBV2 CASSYSGARSYEQYF TGTGCCAGCAGTTATAGCGGGGCTCGCTCCTACGAGCAGTACTTC
. . TRBJ1-2 TRBV10-3 CAISESPSRETYGYTF TGTGCCATCAGTGAGTCTCCAAGTAGGGAAACCTATGGCTACACCTTC
. . TRBJ1-6 TRBV5-4 CASSLVPDVGNSPLHF TGTGCCAGCAGCTTGGTGCCGGACGTGGGGAATTCACCCCTCCACTTT
TRBD1 . TRBJ1-1 TRBV4-1 CASSRDSPNTEAFF TGCGCCAGCAGTCGGGACAGCCCGAACACTGAAGCTTTCTTT
. . TRBJ2-2 TRBV6-1 CASCDRPGTGELFF TGTGCCAGCTGCGACAGGCCGGGCACCGGGGAGCTGTTTTTT
TRBD2 . TRBJ2-5 TRBV5-5 CASSSLSTSGREETQYF TGTGCCAGCAGCTCCCTATCGACTAGTGGGAGGGAAGAGACCCAGTACTTC
. . TRBJ2-1 TRBV29-1 CSSRAGVHEQFF TGCAGCTCAAGGGCAGGGGTCCATGAGCAGTTCTTC
TRBD2 . TRBJ2-5 TRBV9 CASSPPSSGGFQETQYF TGTGCCAGCAGCCCTCCGAGCAGCGGGGGGTTTCAAGAGACCCAGTACTTC
TRBD1 . TRBJ1-6 TRBV19 CASNPQQGRNNSPLHF TGTGCCAGTAACCCACAACAGGGGCGGAATAATTCACCCCTCCACTTT
TRBD2 . TRBJ2-5 TRBV9 CASSVGSLAGGETQYF TGTGCCAGCAGCGTAGGGTCCTTAGCGGGGGGGGAGACCCAGTACTTC
. few TRBJ1-1 TRBV5-1 CASSRSGTESTEAFF TGCGCCAGCAGCCGTTCCGGGACGGAAAGCACTGAAGCTTTCTTT
. . TRBJ2-7 TRBV7-2 CASSLDRWEQYF TGTGCCAGCAGCTTAGATCGTTGGGAACAGTACTTC
. . TRBJ1-5 TRBV2 CASSIDRNSNQPQHF TGTGCCAGCAGTATAGATCGGAATAGCAATCAGCCCCAGCATTTT
TRBD2 . TRBJ2-3 TRBV7-2 CASSFSFTGGLDTQYF TGTGCCAGCAGCTTCAGTTTTACGGGGGGTCTAGATACGCAGTATTTT
. few TRBJ1-1 TRBV30 CAWSLRGFEAFF TGTGCCTGGAGTCTTCGGGGCTTTGAAGCTTTCTTT
. . TRBJ2-5 TRBV6-5 CASSGWQETQYF TGTGCCAGCAGTGGGTGGCAAGAGACCCAGTACTTC
. . TRBJ2-5 TRBV7-9 CASSPWDFQETQYF TGTGCCAGCAGCCCCTGGGACTTCCAAGAGACCCAGTACTTC
TRBD2 . TRBJ2-3 TRBV28 CASGLAESTDTQYF TGTGCCAGCGGCCTAGCGGAGAGCACAGATACGCAGTATTTT
. . TRBJ2-5 TRBV9 CASSVSSRGETQYF TGTGCCAGCAGCGTCTCCTCACGGGGGGAGACCCAGTACTTC
TRBD2 . TRBJ2-3 TRBV19 CASSSSGVYTDTQYF TGTGCCAGTAGTTCTAGCGGGGTCTACACAGATACGCAGTATTTT
. few TRBJ2-2 TRBV19 CASTGTLANTGELFF TGTGCCAGTACCGGGACTCTCGCGAACACCGGGGAGCTGTTTTTT
. . TRBJ1-2 TRBV6-5 CASSYSTGSSYGYTF TGTGCCAGCAGTTACTCGACAGGCTCTTCCTATGGCTACACCTTC
. . TRBJ2-5 TRBV5-1 CASSLRGAGVVAETQYF TGCGCCAGCAGCTTGCGGGGGGCCGGAGTAGTGGCAGAGACCCAGTACTTC
TRBD1 . TRBJ1-2 TRBV27 CASREVPGQGTYGYTF TGTGCCAGCAGGGAGGTACCGGGACAGGGGACCTATGGCTACACCTTC
. . TRBJ1-1 TRBV5-1 CASSLAMHKNTEAFF TGCGCCAGCAGCTTGGCCATGCACAAGAACACTGAAGCTTTCTTT
. . TRBJ2-4 TRBV13 CASSLEQVENIQYF TGTGCCAGCAGCTTAGAGCAGGTGGAAAACATTCAGTACTTC
. few TRBJ1-6 TRBV19 CASRPDGNYNSPLHF TGTGCCAGTAGGCCGGACGGGAACTATAATTCACCCCTCCACTTT
TRBD1 . TRBJ2-3 TRBV5-1 CASSLGGGSGTDTQYF TGCGCCAGCAGCTTGGGAGGGGGCTCTGGAACAGATACGCAGTATTTT
TRBD1 few TRBJ1-1 TRBV20-1 CSAAQGTEAFF TGCAGTGCGGCACAGGGGACTGAAGCTTTCTTT